The 15 T cell receptor beta chains presented below share a single source sample, sequenced in a study of T cells after yellow fever vaccination (dated by TCRdb to about 2019). The treatment or condition label, read with the paper, signifies: live attenuated yellow fever vaccine strain. Library preparation employed 5' RACE. Sequencing relied on an Illumina HiSeq 2500. TCRdb reran the public reads through fastp at Q25 and MiXCR, keeping productive beta chains. Rows with one shared CDR3 protein collapse into an entry with the most common genes and DNA. Here the sample has fewer than 150,000 distinct CDR3 sequences; 7.7% occur a single time. The leading ten clones occupy around 0.73% of the sample. This specimen was CD4+ T cells sorted from PBMCs, taken 5 days after the yellow fever booster vaccination. The receptors stem from a man aged 30-40 years who received the YFV17D yellow fever vaccine.

This clonotype was counted ten times or more. This chain connects TRBV6-2 or TRBV6-3 to TRBJ2-1, with D perhaps matching TRBD1 (5 bases). V gave up 8 bases and J gave up 4 bases, with 12 bases separating them. The CDR3 extends over 13 amino acids. CDR1 is MNHEY and CDR2 is SVGEGT in the germline V gene. CDR3 protein: CASGSGMYNEQFF. DNA for the CDR3: TGTGCCAGCGGCTCAGGGATGTACAATGAGCAGTTCTTC.

There are many counts of this clonotype. This chain links TRBV5-1 with TRBJ2-7; 7 nucleotides match TRBD2. The V gene end was trimmed by 0 bases and the J gene end by 4 bases; junction bases not matched to a gene: 7. This CDR3 comprises 15 residues. Germline V gene data show CDR1 as SGHRS and CDR2 as YFSETQ. CDR3: CASSLEGEGFYEQYF. DNA for the CDR3: TGCGCCAGCAGCTTGGAAGGGGAGGGCTTTTACGAGCAGTACTTC.

The V and J genes are TRBV7-2 and TRBJ2-7; D is undetermined. Germline-derived CDR1 and CDR2 are SGHTA and FQGNSA. V lost 5 bases to trimming and J lost 3 bases, with 5 bases between them. The CDR3 spans 11 residues. CDR3 sequence (DNA): TGTGCCAGCAGCAATAACTACGAGCAGTACTTC. It translates to CASSNNYEQYF.

This clonotype was detected many times. This chain uses TRBV5-1 with TRBJ2-3; maybe TRBD2 (5 bases). Trimming cost V 5 bases and J 0 bases, with 10 bases left between them. In germline, CDR1 is SGHRS, CDR2 YFSETQ. This CDR3 has 14 amino acids. The chain's CDR3 is CASRPRTSTDTQYF. Written as DNA, the CDR3 is TGCGCCAGCAGACCGAGGACTAGCACAGATACGCAGTATTTT.

This clonotype was counted at least ten times. The chain joins TRBV7-8 to TRBJ2-7, with D unresolved. The germline V gene has CDR1 SGHVS and CDR2 FQNEAQ. This CDR3 comprises 14 residues. Trimming stripped 1 base from V and 1 base from J, with 8 bases between. The CDR3 region is CASSLGASSYEQYF. The CDR3 DNA reads as TGTGCCAGCAGCTTAGGGGCTTCTTCCTACGAGCAGTACTTC.

In its sample, this clonotype was seen many times. The chain couples TRBV20-1 to TRBJ1-6; maybe TRBD1 (5 bases). CDR1 is DFQATT, CDR2 SNEGSKA, per germline (reference sequence). The CDR3 extends over 13 amino acids. The V end was cut by 6 bases, the J end by 10 bases, with 16 bases between. The CDR3 reads CSARAGTESPLHF. The CDR3 DNA is TGCAGTGCCCGCGCAGGGACGGAATCACCCCTCCACTTT.

As concerns this clonotype: A much larger clone is a single base away; this may be a read error. The rearrangement links TRBV7-2 to TRBJ2-4, with D unclear. V was clipped by 5 bases and J by 7 bases, with 18 bases between them. CDR3 length: 15 residues. The germline gives CDR1 SGHTA, CDR2 FQGNSA. The CDR3 loop is CASSRRPRLDNIQYF. In DNA form, the CDR3 reads TGTGCCAGCAGCCGGCGCCCTCGCCTAGATAACATTCAGTACTTC.

This clonotype was observed at least ten times. J is TRBJ1-4 and V is TRBV4-3, with D unclear. V gave up 1 base and J gave up 2 bases, with 11 bases separating them. This CDR3 is 16 amino acids long. From germline, CDR1 is LGHNA and CDR2 YSLEER. CDR3 in amino acids: CASSQGVTWTNEKLFF. The CDR3 bases are TGCGCCAGCAGCCAAGGTGTTACTTGGACTAATGAAAAACTGTTTTTT.

This clonotype was recorded many times. This chain connects TRBV15 to TRBJ2-3; D not resolved. Looked up from germline, CDR1 is LNHNV and CDR2 is YYDKDF (reference sequence). V was clipped by 4 bases and J by 0 bases, with 11 bases between them. The CDR3 is made up of 15 amino acids. The CDR3 sequence: CATSKMIRSTDTQYF. Written as DNA, the CDR3 is TGTGCCACCAGCAAAATGATCCGGAGCACAGATACGCAGTATTTT.

This clonotype occurred many times. J is TRBJ1-6 and V is TRBV12-3 or TRBV12-4; 7 nucleotides agree with TRBD1. This CDR3 has 14 amino acids. Germline trimming cut 5 bases from V and 6 bases from J; bases unmatched to any gene: 4. CDR3 DNA: TGTGCCAGCAGTACCGGGACAGCTAATTCACCCCTCCACTTT. Protein product: CASSTGTANSPLHF.

This clonotype was recorded only once. This chain uses TRBV5-4 with TRBJ2-5; a weak D match, TRBD2 (6 bases). CDR1 SGHNT and CDR2 YYREEE come from the germline V gene (reference sequence). CDR3 length: 16 residues. Between the trimmed V and J ends, which lost 4 bases and 5 bases, there was a span of 21 bases. CDR3 loop: CASSRGGATGGETQYF. The CDR3 nucleotides read TGTGCCAGCAGCCGGGGCGGGGCCACCGGTGGTGAGACCCAGTACTTC.

This clonotype showed up many times. The genes are TRBV5-4 and TRBJ2-6; the match to TRBD2 covers 7 bases. With 3 bases clipped from V and 3 bases from J, the junction kept 9 bases outside the gene matches. Germline loops: CDR1 SGHNT, CDR2 YYREEE (reference sequence). CDR3 size: 17 residues. The CDR3, as DNA: TGTGCCAGCAGCTCCGCGGGAGAATGGGTTGGGGCCAACGTCCTGACTTTC. Translating it yields CASSSAGEWVGANVLTF.

This clonotype was seen repeatedly, ten times or more. V gene TRBV30 combines with J gene TRBJ2-5; TRBD1 matches 7 bases. The trim removed 0 bases at V and 1 base at J, leaving 5 bases unmatched. The CDR3 has 15 amino acids. Germline V gene data show CDR1 as GTSNPN and CDR2 as SVGIG (reference sequence). The CDR3 DNA is TGTGCCTGGAGTGTAGGGCAGGGGGTCCAAGAGACCCAGTACTTC. It codes for CAWSVGQGVQETQYF.

This clonotype was recorded many times. The chain couples TRBV18 to TRBJ2-1, with TRBD2 matching 8 bases. CDR1 KGHSH and CDR2 LQKENI come from the germline V gene. CDR3 length: 15 amino acids. The V and J ends lost 4 bases and 8 bases, in that order; junction bases with no gene match: 10. CDR3 sequence reads: CASSHPGTSTYEQFF. CDR3 nucleotide sequence: TGTGCCAGCTCACATCCCGGGACTAGTACCTATGAGCAGTTCTTC.

Many counts were recorded for this clonotype. J is TRBJ2-3 and V is TRBV25-1; a weak D match, TRBD2 (5 bases). Germline CDR1 reads MGHDK; CDR2 reads SYGVNS. V dropped 3 bases and J dropped 5 bases, with 12 bases sitting between them. The CDR3 has 14 amino acids. The chain's CDR3 is CASSDSGGEDTQYF. The CDR3 DNA is TGTGCCAGCAGTGACAGCGGCGGAGAAGATACGCAGTATTTT.